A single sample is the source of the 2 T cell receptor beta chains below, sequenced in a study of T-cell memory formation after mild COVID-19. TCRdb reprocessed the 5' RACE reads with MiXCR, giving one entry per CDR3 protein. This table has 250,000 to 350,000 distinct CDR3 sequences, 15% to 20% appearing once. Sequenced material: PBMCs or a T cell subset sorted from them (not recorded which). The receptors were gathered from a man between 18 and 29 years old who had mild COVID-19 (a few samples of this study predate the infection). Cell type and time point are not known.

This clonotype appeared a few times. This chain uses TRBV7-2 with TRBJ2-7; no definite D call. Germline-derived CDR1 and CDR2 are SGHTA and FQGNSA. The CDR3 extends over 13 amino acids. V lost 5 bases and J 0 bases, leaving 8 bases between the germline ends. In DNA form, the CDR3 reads TGTGCCAGCAGCCTAGACCACTCCTACGAGCAGTACTTC. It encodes CASSLDHSYEQYF.

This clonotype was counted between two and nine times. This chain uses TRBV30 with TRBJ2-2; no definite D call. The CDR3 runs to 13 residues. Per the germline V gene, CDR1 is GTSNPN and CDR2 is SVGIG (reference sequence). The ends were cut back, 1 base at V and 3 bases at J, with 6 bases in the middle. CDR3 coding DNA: TGTGCCTGGAGTGGACACTACACCGGGGAGCTGTTTTTT. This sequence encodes CAWSGHYTGELFF. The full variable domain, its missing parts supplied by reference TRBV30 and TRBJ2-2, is SQTIHQWPATLVQPVGSPLSLECTVEGTSNPNLYWYRQAAGRGLQLLFYSVGIGQISSEVPQNLSASRPQDRQFILSSKKLLLSDSGFYLCAWSGHYTGELFFGEGSRLTVL.